Included here is one T cell receptor beta chain sequence, with context. Its antigen is not known. Researchers used 5'RACE with constant-segment primers to make TCR alpha and TCR beta cDNA libraries that carry sample barcodes and UMIs. TCRdb independently ran MiXCR on the 5' RACE reads; one entry per CDR3 protein. In the table there are about 360,000 distinct CDR3 sequences, approximately 12% of which are singletons. CDR1 LGHNA and CDR2 YSLEER come from the germline V gene. The CDR3 totals 14 residues. V lost 0 bases, J lost 6 bases, and 8 bases lay in between. The sample is drawn from a study of T-cell memory formation after mild COVID-19. Overall study context: Clusters of TCRs were largely donor specific. Study results and limitations: Researchers report contracting CD4+ clones mostly in CM and EM, with CD8+ clones in EMRA. Still unconfirmed is whether the second-wave clones peaking on day 37 recognized SARS-CoV-2.

The clonotype was recovered from a young man who had mild COVID-19 (a few samples of this study predate the infection). Cell type and time point are not known. Specimen: PBMCs or a T cell subset sorted from them (not recorded which). This sequence joins TRBV4-3 and TRBJ2-2; possible D gene TRBD1, 5 bases. CDR3 region: CASSQERQSGELFF. DNA of the CDR3: TGCGCCAGCAGCCAAGAGCGACAGTCCGGGGAGCTGTTTTTT.